Each of the 32 T cell receptor beta chains below was sequenced from the same sample in a study of T-cell reconstitution after alpha-beta-depleted transplantation in children. The TCRbeta library incorporated unique molecular identifiers. TCRdb itself ran the PCR reads through MiXCR, one entry per CDR3 protein. The repertoire holds a few hundred thousand distinct CDR3 sequences, with roughly 7.1% as singletons. Sequences were derived from PBMCs, sampled before TCRalphabeta/CD19-depleted stem cell transplant. The receptor source for this set is a boy aged 2 to 10 with acute lymphoblastic leukemia, due to receive a stem cell transplant.

This clonotype was observed many times. In DNA, the CDR3 is TGTGCCCTCAGCCCATCGGTTGACACACTGAACACTGAAGCTTTCTTT. Translating it yields CALSPSVDTLNTEAFF. The rearrangement joins TRBV7-9 to TRBJ1-1; D gene unclear. Trimming shortened V by 11 bases and J by 0 bases, and 22 bases separated the two germline ends. This CDR3 has 16 residues. Germline-derived CDR1 and CDR2 are SEHNR and FQNEAQ (reference sequence).

Only a few counts were recorded for this clonotype. The chain couples TRBV6-2 or TRBV6-3 to TRBJ2-5; the match to TRBD2 covers 11 bases. The CDR3 contains 14 residues. The V gene's germline CDR1 is MNHEY and CDR2 SVGEGT. V trimming: 8 bases; J trimming: 3 bases; junction bases outside the gene matches: 5. CDR3 residues: CASVGLAEKETQYF. The CDR3, as DNA: TGTGCCAGCGTGGGACTAGCGGAGAAAGAGACCCAGTACTTC.

This clonotype has a count of ten or more. The rearrangement joins TRBV5-1 to TRBJ2-7, with D possibly TRBD2 on 6 matching bases. Trimming shortened V by 1 base and J by 3 bases, and 14 bases separated the two germline ends. The length of the CDR3 is 15 residues. Germline-derived CDR1 and CDR2 are SGHRS and YFSETQ. The CDR3 region is CASSLLTGDYYEQYF. Written as DNA, the CDR3 is TGCGCCAGCAGCTTGTTGACGGGAGATTACTACGAGCAGTACTTC.

The sample holds a few counts of this clonotype. This chain connects TRBV11-2 to TRBJ1-6; TRBD1 might be the D (5 bases). V was cut by 2 bases and J by 5 bases, with 13 bases left in between. The CDR3 runs to 16 residues. CDR1 is SGHAT and CDR2 is FQNNGV in the germline V gene. CDR3 protein: CASSLSGWVDNSPLHF. In nucleotides, the CDR3 is TGTGCCAGCAGCTTATCAGGGTGGGTGGATAATTCACCCCTCCACTTT.

The CDR3 sequence: CASSQESSRTYEQYF. The CDR3 DNA follows: TGTGCCAGCAGCCAAGAGTCCTCGCGGACCTACGAGCAGTACTTC. V gene TRBV14 combines with J gene TRBJ2-7; no firm D call. Looked up from germline, CDR1 is SGHDN and CDR2 is FVKESK. With 0 bases removed from V and 2 bases from J, the gap between germline ends came to 11 bases. The CDR3 totals 15 residues.

This clonotype was detected only once. Since a much larger clone is just one base distant, this may be a read error. The CDR3 ends on some other residue instead of the conserved phenylalanine or tryptophan, so this is likely a read error. V gene TRBV5-5 combines with J gene TRBJ1-4; D is undetermined. Trimming took off 1 base at V and 6 bases at J, with 10 bases between the two ends. The germline gives CDR1 SGHKS, CDR2 YYEKEE (reference sequence). The CDR3 extends over 14 amino acids. Here the CDR3 DNA reads TGTGCCAGCAGCTTGTACGGGGAGGATGAAAAACTGTTTTCT. This translates into CASSLYGEDEKLFS.

This clonotype was detected ten times or more. V gene TRBV5-8 combines with J gene TRBJ2-7, with D possibly TRBD1 on 5 matching bases. Germline V gene data show CDR1 as SGHTS and CDR2 as YDEGEE. Trimming shortened V by 3 bases and J by 0 bases, and 13 bases separated the two germline ends. This CDR3 region has 15 residues. The CDR3 DNA is TGTGCCAGCAGCTCAGTTCACAGGAGCTCCTACGAGCAGTACTTC. Protein sequence: CASSSVHRSSYEQYF.

This clonotype was seen many times. The chain is built from TRBV7-2 and TRBJ1-1; a weak D match, TRBD1 (5 bases). The CDR3 loop spans 14 amino acids. Germline CDR1 and CDR2: SGHTA and FQGNSA. V was clipped by 0 bases and J by 5 bases, with 10 bases between them. The CDR3 reads CASSLAAGMTEAFF. The DNA for the CDR3 is TGTGCCAGCAGCTTAGCTGCAGGGATGACTGAAGCTTTCTTT.

This clonotype was detected many times. The V gene is TRBV5-1, the J gene TRBJ2-1; TRBD2 agrees at 10 bases. This CDR3 region has 15 residues. V trimming: 1 base; J trimming: 5 bases; junction bases outside the gene matches: 3. CDR1 is SGHRS and CDR2 is YFSETQ in the germline V gene. The CDR3 region has the DNA TGCGCCAGCAGCTTGCTAACTAGCGGGAACAATGAGCAGTTCTTC. Residues: CASSLLTSGNNEQFF. The entire variable domain, with the rest obtained from reference TRBV5-1 and TRBJ2-1, is as follows: KAGVTQTPRYLIKTRGQQVTLSCSPISGHRSVSWYQQTPGQGLQFLFEYFSETQRNKGNFPGRFSGRQFSNSRSEMNVSTLELGDSALYLCASSLLTSGNNEQFFGPGTRLTVL.

This clonotype occurred a few times. The rearrangement uses TRBV6-2 or TRBV6-3 and TRBJ2-7; D gene uncertain. The CDR3 totals 17 residues. The germline V and J ends were trimmed by 5 bases and 2 bases, with 22 bases remaining between them. Germline V CDR1 and CDR2: MNHEY, SVGEGT. The CDR3 sequence is CASSLKFRRLPTYEQYF. The CDR3 DNA follows: TGTGCCAGCAGTCTGAAGTTTCGTCGGCTACCTACCTACGAGCAGTACTTC.

This clonotype was counted a few times. V and J are TRBV30 and TRBJ2-2; TRBD1 matches 7 bases. Germline CDR1 GTSNPN, CDR2 SVGIG (reference sequence). V was pared by 8 bases and J by 7 bases, with 10 bases of the junction left unmatched. The CDR3 totals 13 residues. In DNA form, the CDR3 reads TGTGCCCGGGGACAGATGGTAGGCGGGGAGCTGTTTTTT. Encoded protein: CARGQMVGGELFF.

This rearrangement joins TRBV3-1 to TRBJ2-1, with D unresolved. Germline loops: CDR1 LGHDT, CDR2 YNNKEL (reference sequence). This CDR3 contains 16 residues. V was trimmed by 0 bases and J by 3 bases, leaving 12 bases between them. The CDR3 region is CASSQDRGVSYNEQFF. DNA for the CDR3: TGTGCCAGCAGCCAAGATCGCGGCGTAAGCTACAATGAGCAGTTCTTC.

At least ten counts were recorded for this clonotype. The chain is built from TRBV6-6 and TRBJ2-7; possible D gene TRBD1, 5 bases. V shed 2 bases and J shed 4 bases, with 9 bases lying between them. Germline CDR1 reads MNHNY; CDR2 reads SVGAGI (reference sequence). This CDR3 comprises 13 residues. CDR3 loop: CASSYPPGYEQYF. The DNA for the CDR3 is TGTGCCAGCAGTTACCCCCCAGGGTACGAGCAGTACTTC.

This clonotype was seen a few times. This chain connects TRBV14 to TRBJ1-2; D remains ambiguous. Germline values: CDR1 SGHDN, CDR2 FVKESK. This CDR3 is built from 13 residues. V was shortened by 0 bases and J by 6 bases, with 8 bases between the two germline ends. CDR3 DNA sequence: TGTGCCAGCAGCCAAGACCGCATAAATGGCTACACCTTC. Protein product: CASSQDRINGYTF.

This clonotype was counted many times. The chain combines TRBV27 with TRBJ2-5; TRBD2 matches 10 bases. The CDR3 covers 16 residues. The junction had 4 bases not matched to a gene; V was cut back by 0 bases and J by 3 bases. Germline V gene data show CDR1 as MNHEY and CDR2 as SMNVEV (reference sequence). The CDR3 DNA is TGTGCCAGCAGTTTATCCCTAGCGGGGGTCGAAGAGACCCAGTACTTC. The encoded protein is CASSLSLAGVEETQYF.

In this sample, this clonotype turned up a few times. The J gene is TRBJ2-3, the V gene TRBV11-2; 8 nucleotides agree with TRBD2. CDR1 is SGHAT and CDR2 is FQNNGV in the germline V gene. J lost 5 bases, V lost 2 bases, and 15 bases had no gene match. The CDR3 consists of 18 residues. CDR3 sequence: CASSLIGVAGPQGDTQYF. The CDR3 nucleotides are TGTGCCAGCAGCTTAATTGGGGTAGCGGGGCCCCAGGGAGATACGCAGTATTTT.

This clonotype was seen many times. The chain recombines TRBV13 with TRBJ2-3, with D perhaps matching TRBD1 or TRBD2 (5 bases each). V was pared by 0 bases and J by 10 bases, with 8 bases between. The CDR3 has 12 residues. The germline V gene encodes CDR1 PRHDT and CDR2 FYEKMQ (reference sequence). CDR3 DNA sequence: TGTGCCAGCAGCTTAGGGGGGGATGCGCAGTATTTT. Translated, it gives CASSLGGDAQYF. Drawing the rest from reference TRBV13 and TRBJ2-3, the complete variable domain is AAGVIQSPRHLIKEKRETATLKCYPIPRHDTVYWYQQGPGQDPQFLISFYEKMQSDKGSIPDRFSAQQFSDYHSELNMSSLELGDSALYFCASSLGGDAQYFGPGTRLTVL.

This clonotype has a count of ten or more. This chain uses TRBV4-3 with TRBJ2-1; weak D call: TRBD2 (5 bases). There are 13 residues in the CDR3. Trimming stripped 0 bases from V and 10 bases from J, with 10 bases between. In germline, CDR1 is LGHNA, CDR2 YSLEER. The CDR3 spells CASSQDRGKEQFF. In DNA, the CDR3 is TGCGCCAGCAGCCAAGATCGAGGGAAAGAGCAGTTCTTC.

This clonotype came up a few times. The rearrangement uses TRBV7-2 and TRBJ1-5; D is ambiguous. The CDR3 is 13 residues long. Germline V gene data show CDR1 as SGHTA and CDR2 as FQGNSA. Trimming cost V 3 bases and J 8 bases, with 11 bases left between them. The CDR3 DNA sequence: TGTGCCAGCAGCTTTGGCGGGGTCGAGCCCCAGCATTTT. It codes for CASSFGGVEPQHF.

This clonotype was detected ten times or more. The J gene is TRBJ2-2, the V gene TRBV3-1; 11 bases align to TRBD2. Germline V gene data show CDR1 as LGHDT and CDR2 as YNNKEL (reference sequence). J gave up 4 bases and V 1 base, and 2 bases lay outside the gene matches. CDR3 length equals 16 residues. CDR3 loop: CASSQALAGGTGELFF. As DNA, the CDR3 is TGTGCCAGCAGCCAAGCCCTAGCGGGAGGCACCGGGGAGCTGTTTTTT. Variable domain in full (rest from reference TRBV3-1 and TRBJ2-2): DTAVSQTPKYLVTQMGNDKSIKCEQNLGHDTMYWYKQDSKKFLKIMFSYNNKELIINETVPNRFSPKSPDKAHLNLHINSLELGDSAVYFCASSQALAGGTGELFFGEGSRLTVL.

This clonotype was recorded a few times. V and J are TRBV20-1 and TRBJ2-3, with TRBD2 matching 9 bases. With 5 bases clipped from V and 2 bases from J, the junction kept 8 bases outside the gene matches. Germline CDR1 DFQATT, CDR2 SNEGSKA (reference sequence). CDR3 length: 15 amino acids. DNA of the CDR3: TGCAGTGCTCCGAGACTAGCGGAGAACACAGATACGCAGTATTTT. Protein: CSAPRLAENTDTQYF.

At least ten counts were recorded for this clonotype. This chain connects TRBV6-5 to TRBJ2-7; 8 bases line up with TRBD2. CDR1 is MNHEY and CDR2 is SVGAGI in the germline V gene. After removal of 7 bases from V and 6 bases from J, the junction contained 5 bases not matched to a gene. This CDR3 is 12 amino acids long. CDR3 in amino acids: CASTGRGGEQYF. The CDR3 coding sequence is TGTGCCAGCACCGGGAGGGGGGGCGAGCAGTACTTC.

The chain links TRBV28 to TRBJ1-4, with D maybe TRBD1 (6 bases). This CDR3 has 15 amino acids. Germline CDR1 is MDHEN and CDR2 is SYDVKM. The ends were cut back, 6 bases at V and 2 bases at J, with 13 bases in the middle. In DNA form, the CDR3 reads TGTGCCAGCAGCAAGGGGGGGCTTACTAATGAAAAACTGTTTTTT. Translation: CASSKGGLTNEKLFF.

This clonotype has ten or more counts. Possible read error: a much larger clone is one base away. The V and J genes are TRBV5-5 and TRBJ2-3; D may be TRBD1 or TRBD2 (5 bases each). Germline values: CDR1 SGHKS, CDR2 YYEKEE (reference sequence). The CDR3 covers 16 residues. CDR3 residues: CASSLPGALNTDTQCF. CDR3 coding DNA: TGTGCCAGCAGCTTGCCCGGGGCGCTAAACACAGATACGCAGTGTTTT.

This clonotype has at least ten counts. The rearrangement joins TRBV3-1 to TRBJ2-1; TRBD2 matches at 7 bases. Germline-derived CDR1 and CDR2 are LGHDT and YNNKEL (reference sequence). Trimming cost V 2 bases and J 8 bases; bases outside gene matches: 12. This CDR3 is 16 amino acids long. The CDR3 DNA is TGTGCCAGCAGCCAAAGAGGGGCGGGGGTCGCGGATGAGCAGTTCTTC. It codes for CASSQRGAGVADEQFF.

This clonotype occurred many times. The chain is built from TRBV5-1 and TRBJ2-3; 7 nucleotides line up with TRBD2. Germline CDR1 SGHRS, CDR2 YFSETQ. With 1 base clipped from V and 1 base from J, the junction kept 3 bases outside the gene matches. CDR3 length equals 15 residues. The CDR3 reads CASSLLGRGTDTQYF. CDR3 DNA sequence: TGCGCCAGCAGCTTGTTGGGGAGGGGCACAGATACGCAGTATTTT.

This clonotype occurred a few times. The rearrangement joins TRBV7-2 to TRBJ1-6; 8 bases are a match to TRBD1. Germline assignment: CDR1 SGHTA and CDR2 FQGNSA. This CDR3 is built from 15 residues. Unmatched junction bases numbered 0, after V lost 1 base and J lost 4 bases. As DNA, the CDR3 is TGTGCCAGCAGCTTAGGGACAGGGTATAATTCACCCCTCCACTTT. This gives the protein CASSLGTGYNSPLHF. Filled out from reference TRBV7-2 and TRBJ1-6, the complete variable domain reads GAGVSQSPSNKVTEKGKDVELRCDPISGHTALYWYRQSLGQGLEFLIYFQGNSAPDKSGLPSDRFSAERTGGSVSTLTIQRTQQEDSAVYLCASSLGTGYNSPLHFGNGTRLTVT.

This clonotype was picked up a small number of times. The gene calls are TRBV20-1 and TRBJ2-7, with D possibly being TRBD1 or TRBD2 (5 bases each). This CDR3 spans 15 amino acids. Looked up from germline, CDR1 is DFQATT and CDR2 is SNEGSKA (reference sequence). Trimming took 5 bases from V and 7 from J, leaving 24 bases between them. Here the CDR3 reads CSAPTETGRPEEQYF. The CDR3 DNA reads TGCAGTGCTCCAACTGAAACGGGACGTCCTGAGGAGCAGTACTTC.

This clonotype came up many times. The chain joins TRBV27 to TRBJ2-5; D is unclear. The CDR3 consists of 13 residues. The V gene lost 4 bases and the J gene lost 5 bases, with 11 bases spanning the gap. Germline loops: CDR1 MNHEY, CDR2 SMNVEV (reference sequence). This CDR3 reads CASSWGQGETQYF. DNA of the CDR3: TGTGCCAGCAGTTGGGGTCAAGGGGAGACCCAGTACTTC.

This clonotype has only a few counts. This chain connects TRBV20-1 to TRBJ2-1; 11 bases are a match to TRBD2. The germline CDR1 and CDR2 sequences are DFQATT and SNEGSKA (reference sequence). V lost 3 bases to trimming and J lost 0 bases; unmatched junction nucleotides: 1. This CDR3 has 15 amino acids. CDR3 coding DNA: TGCAGTGCTAGGACTAGCGGGACCTCCTACAATGAGCAGTTCTTC. Protein sequence: CSARTSGTSYNEQFF.

The rearrangement joins TRBV20-1 to TRBJ2-7, with 10 positions matching TRBD2. In germline, CDR1 is DFQATT, CDR2 SNEGSKA (reference sequence). CDR3 length: 17 residues. J was trimmed by 0 bases and V by 0 bases; bases with no gene match: 8. The CDR3 DNA sequence: TGCAGTGCTAGAGATGGACTAGCGGCGGCCTTCTCCTACGAGCAGTACTTC. Protein product: CSARDGLAAAFSYEQYF.

On this clonotype itself: One end of the junction is discordant with germline, which a read error may explain. The genes are TRBV7-9 and TRBJ2-2; weak D call: TRBD2 (5 bases). CDR1 is SEHNR and CDR2 is FQNEAQ in the germline V gene (reference sequence). The CDR3 totals 12 residues. CDR3 nucleotide sequence: TGTGCCAGCAACTTAAGCGGCGGGGAGCTGTTTTTT. Translated: CASNLSGGELFF.